This TCR beta chain is from a study of cytomegalovirus exposure and HLA in healthy donors. Study background: As released early, the data held approximately 80 million unique TCRs from HLA-typed donors.

The PCR employed 60 Vbeta primers together with 13 Jbeta primers. Assay: immunoSEQ multiplex PCR; the TCRdb copy retains only in-frame clones and omits some. The table has about 250,000 clones, more than 75% seen once. Study observations and caveats: Confirmation in vitro established that a few CMV-associated chains were specific for CMV antigens. More clonal expansion characterized HLA-associated TCR beta chains than equally common others in a later analysis.

Comment on this clone: Its antigen remains unidentified.

In germline, CDR1 is GTSNPN, CDR2 SVGIG (reference sequence). This CDR3 contains 13 residues. Trimming removed 3 bases from V and 0 bases from J, with 6 bases in between. V is TRBV30 and J is TRBJ1-3; no reliable D call. This clonotype was sampled from a girl aged 2 to 10 in good health and CMV-seronegative. Sequenced material: PBMCs. The CDR3 loop is CAWSGSSGNTIYF. In DNA form, the CDR3 reads TGTGCCTGGAGCGGGTCCTCTGGAAACACCATATATTTT. Full variable domain (missing parts from reference TRBV30 and TRBJ1-3): SQTIHQWPATLVQPVGSPLSLECTVEGTSNPNLYWYRQAAGRGLQLLFYSVGIGQISSEVPQNLSASRPQDRQFILSSKKLLLSDSGFYLCAWSGSSGNTIYFGEGSWLTVV.